This T cell receptor (beta chain) originates from a study of blood T cell repertoires in COVID-19. Sequenced by immunoSEQ multiplex PCR; TCRdb stores in-frame clones only, minus some. The data show around 420,000 clones, approximately 86% seen once. Germline CDR1 MNHNS, CDR2 SASEGT. Losses at the gene ends were 8 bases for V and 3 bases for J; bases not matched to a gene: 1. The CDR3 totals 11 residues. Sequencing was performed on PBMCs or T cells enriched from blood (not recorded which). The receptor was derived from a woman between 40 and 55 years old with acute COVID-19. This chain links TRBV6-1 with TRBJ2-7; 7 bases fit TRBD2. The CDR3 coding sequence is TGTGCCAGCCGGGGGGTCTACGAGCAGTACTTC. It is translated as CASRGVYEQYF.